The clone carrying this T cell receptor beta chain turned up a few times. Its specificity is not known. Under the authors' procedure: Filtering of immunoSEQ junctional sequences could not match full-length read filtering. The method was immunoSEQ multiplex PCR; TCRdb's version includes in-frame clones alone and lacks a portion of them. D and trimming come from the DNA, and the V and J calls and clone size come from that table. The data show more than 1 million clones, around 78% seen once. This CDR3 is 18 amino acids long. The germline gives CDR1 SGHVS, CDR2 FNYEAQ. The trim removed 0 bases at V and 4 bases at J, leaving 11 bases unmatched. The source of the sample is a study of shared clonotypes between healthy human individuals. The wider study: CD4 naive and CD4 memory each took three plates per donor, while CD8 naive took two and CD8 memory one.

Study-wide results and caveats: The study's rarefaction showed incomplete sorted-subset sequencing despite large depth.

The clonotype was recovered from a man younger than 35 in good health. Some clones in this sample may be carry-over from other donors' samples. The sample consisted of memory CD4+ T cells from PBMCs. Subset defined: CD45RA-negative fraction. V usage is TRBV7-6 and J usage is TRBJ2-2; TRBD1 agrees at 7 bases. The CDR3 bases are TGTGCCAGCAGCTTAGCTCGCTTGCAGGGGGTTAGCACCGGGGAGCTGTTTTTT. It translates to CASSLARLQGVSTGELFF.